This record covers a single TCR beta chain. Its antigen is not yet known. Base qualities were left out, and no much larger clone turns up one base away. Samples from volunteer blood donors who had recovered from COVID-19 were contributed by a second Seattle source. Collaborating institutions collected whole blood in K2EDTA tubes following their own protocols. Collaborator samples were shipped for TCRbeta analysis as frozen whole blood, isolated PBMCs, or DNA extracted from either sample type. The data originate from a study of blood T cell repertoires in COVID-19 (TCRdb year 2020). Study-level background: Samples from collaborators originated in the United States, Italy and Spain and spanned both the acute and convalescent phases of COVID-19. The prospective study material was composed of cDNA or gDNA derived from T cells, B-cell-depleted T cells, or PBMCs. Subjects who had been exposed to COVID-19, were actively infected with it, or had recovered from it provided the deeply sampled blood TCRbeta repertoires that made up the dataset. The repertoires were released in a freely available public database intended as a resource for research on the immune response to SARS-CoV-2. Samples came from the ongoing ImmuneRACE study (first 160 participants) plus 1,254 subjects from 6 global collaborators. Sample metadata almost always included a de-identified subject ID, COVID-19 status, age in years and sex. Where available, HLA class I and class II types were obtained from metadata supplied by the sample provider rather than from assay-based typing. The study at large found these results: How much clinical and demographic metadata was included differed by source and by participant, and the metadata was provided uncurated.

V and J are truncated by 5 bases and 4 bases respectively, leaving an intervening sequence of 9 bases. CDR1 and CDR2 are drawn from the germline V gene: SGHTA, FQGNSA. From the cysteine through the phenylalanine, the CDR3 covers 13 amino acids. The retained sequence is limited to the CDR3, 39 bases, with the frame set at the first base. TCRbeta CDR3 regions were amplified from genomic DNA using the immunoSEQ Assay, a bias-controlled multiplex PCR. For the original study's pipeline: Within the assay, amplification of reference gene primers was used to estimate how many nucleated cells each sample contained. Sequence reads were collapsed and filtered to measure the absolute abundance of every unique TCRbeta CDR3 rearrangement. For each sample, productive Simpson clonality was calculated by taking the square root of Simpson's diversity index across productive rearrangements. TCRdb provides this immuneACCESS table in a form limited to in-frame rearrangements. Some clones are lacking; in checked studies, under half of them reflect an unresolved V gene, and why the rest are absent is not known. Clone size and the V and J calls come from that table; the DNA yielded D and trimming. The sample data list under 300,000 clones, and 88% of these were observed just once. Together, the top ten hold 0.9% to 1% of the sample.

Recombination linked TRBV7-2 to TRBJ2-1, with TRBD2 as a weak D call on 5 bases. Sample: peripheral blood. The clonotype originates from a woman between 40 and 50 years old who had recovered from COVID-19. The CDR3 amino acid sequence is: CASSNGIYNEQFF. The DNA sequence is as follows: TGTGCCAGCAGCAACGGGATTTACAATGAGCAGTTCTTC.